The clone carrying this T cell receptor (beta chain) appeared many times. TCRdb used MiXCR to reprocess the reads, holding one entry per CDR3 protein. The sample carries around 130,000 distinct CDR3 sequences, 8.8% recorded once. V was pared by 6 bases and J by 0 bases, with 9 bases between. The CDR3 is 13 residues long. This specimen comes from a study of T cell repertoires in cytomegalovirus infection. The TCR originated in a human donor in good health (CMV status not recorded). Some clones in this sample may be carry-over from other donors' samples. The rearrangement joins TRBV12-3 or TRBV12-4 to TRBJ2-7, with unresolved D. The sample was PBMCs. The CDR3 protein is CASSADSSYEQYF. The CDR3 DNA sequence: TGTGCCAGCAGCGCCGATAGCTCCTACGAGCAGTACTTC.